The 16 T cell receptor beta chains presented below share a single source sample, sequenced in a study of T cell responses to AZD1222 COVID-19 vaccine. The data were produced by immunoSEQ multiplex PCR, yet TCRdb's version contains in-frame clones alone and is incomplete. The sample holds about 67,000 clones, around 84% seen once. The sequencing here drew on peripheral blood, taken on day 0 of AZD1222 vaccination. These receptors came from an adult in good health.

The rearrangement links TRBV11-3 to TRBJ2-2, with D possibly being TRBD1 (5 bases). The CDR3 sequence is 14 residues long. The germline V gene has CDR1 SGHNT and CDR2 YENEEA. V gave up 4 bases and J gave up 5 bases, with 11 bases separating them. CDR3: CASSSTGGTGELFF. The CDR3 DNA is TGTGCCAGCAGCTCAACAGGTGGAACCGGGGAGCTGTTTTTT.

As DNA, the CDR3 is TGTGCCAGTAGCGCACCCGGGACTAGCGGGGGTGAGACCCAGTACTTC. This encodes CASSAPGTSGGETQYF. The chain has TRBV19 and TRBJ2-5; 14 nucleotides agree with TRBD2. Germline CDR1 LNHDA, CDR2 SQIVND (reference sequence). The CDR3 covers 16 residues. V lost 6 bases and J lost 5; bases outside the gene matches: 8.

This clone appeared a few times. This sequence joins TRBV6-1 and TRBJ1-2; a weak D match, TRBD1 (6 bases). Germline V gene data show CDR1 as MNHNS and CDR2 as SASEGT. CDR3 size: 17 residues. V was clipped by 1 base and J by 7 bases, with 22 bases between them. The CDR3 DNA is TGTGCCAGCAGTGAAGTACAGGGTAGTGTAGCTATCGGTGGCTACACCTTC. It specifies CASSEVQGSVAIGGYTF.

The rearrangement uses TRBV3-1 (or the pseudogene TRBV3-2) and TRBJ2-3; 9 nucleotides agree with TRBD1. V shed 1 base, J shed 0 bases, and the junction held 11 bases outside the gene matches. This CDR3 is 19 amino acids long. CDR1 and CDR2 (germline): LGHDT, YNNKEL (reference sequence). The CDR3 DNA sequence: TGTGCCAGCAGCCAAGGCGTCCCGGGACAGGGCCAGAGCACAGATACGCAGTATTTT. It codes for CASSQGVPGQGQSTDTQYF.

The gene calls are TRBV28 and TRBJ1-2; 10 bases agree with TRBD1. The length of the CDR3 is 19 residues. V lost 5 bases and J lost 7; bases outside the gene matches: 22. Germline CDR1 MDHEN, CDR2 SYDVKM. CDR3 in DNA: TGTGCCAGCAGTCAACTATCAGGGACAGGGGTTTCTTCCGTGAGTGGCTACACCTTC. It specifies CASSQLSGTGVSSVSGYTF.

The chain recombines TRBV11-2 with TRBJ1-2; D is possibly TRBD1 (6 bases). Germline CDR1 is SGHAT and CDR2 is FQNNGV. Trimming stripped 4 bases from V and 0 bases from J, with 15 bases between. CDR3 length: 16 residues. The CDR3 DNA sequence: TGTGCCAGCAGCTCACCGAAAGGGGGTTCTAACTATGGCTACACCTTC. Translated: CASSSPKGGSNYGYTF.

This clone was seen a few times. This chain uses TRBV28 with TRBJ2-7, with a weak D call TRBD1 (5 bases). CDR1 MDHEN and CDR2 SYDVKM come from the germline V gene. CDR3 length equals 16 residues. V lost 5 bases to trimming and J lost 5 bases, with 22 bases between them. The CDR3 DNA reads TGTGCCAGCAGTCAACCGACAGAACCCACACTCAACGAGCAGTACTTC. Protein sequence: CASSQPTEPTLNEQYF.

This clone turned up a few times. Here the CDR3 reads CSASGLAALTQYF. The CDR3 bases are TGCAGTGCTAGTGGACTAGCGGCCCTAACCCAGTACTTC. This chain links TRBV20-1 with TRBJ2-5; 10 bases agree with TRBD2. The CDR3 covers 13 residues. CDR1 DFQATT and CDR2 SNEGSKA come from the germline V gene (reference sequence). The J segment lost 8 bases and the V segment lost 3 bases, leaving 6 bases of the junction unmatched.

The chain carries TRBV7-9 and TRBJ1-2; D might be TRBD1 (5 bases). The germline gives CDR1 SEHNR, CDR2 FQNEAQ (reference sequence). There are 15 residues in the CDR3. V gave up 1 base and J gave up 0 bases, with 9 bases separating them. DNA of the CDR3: TGTGCCAGCAGCTTAGAGGGACGTTCTAACTATGGCTACACCTTC. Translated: CASSLEGRSNYGYTF.

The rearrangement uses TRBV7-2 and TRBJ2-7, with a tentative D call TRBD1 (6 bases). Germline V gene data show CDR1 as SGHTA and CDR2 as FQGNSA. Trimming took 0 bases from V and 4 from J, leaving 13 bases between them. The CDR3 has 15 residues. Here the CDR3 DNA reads TGTGCCAGCAGCTTAGCGGCAGGGGTGGGGTACGAGCAGTACTTC. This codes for CASSLAAGVGYEQYF.

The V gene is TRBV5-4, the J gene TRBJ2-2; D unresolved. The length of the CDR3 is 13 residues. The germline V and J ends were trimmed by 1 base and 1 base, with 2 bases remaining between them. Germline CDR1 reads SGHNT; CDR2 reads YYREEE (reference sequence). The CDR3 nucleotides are TGTGCCAGCAGCTTGCAGAACACCGGGGAGCTGTTTTTT. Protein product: CASSLQNTGELFF.

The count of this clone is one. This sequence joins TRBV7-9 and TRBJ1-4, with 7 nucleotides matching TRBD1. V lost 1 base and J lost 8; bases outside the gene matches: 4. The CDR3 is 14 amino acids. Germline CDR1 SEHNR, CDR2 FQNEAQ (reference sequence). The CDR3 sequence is CASSLGQGGEKLFF. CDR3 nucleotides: TGTGCCAGCAGCTTAGGCCAGGGGGGCGAAAAACTGTTTTTT. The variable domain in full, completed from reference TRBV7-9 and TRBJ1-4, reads DTGVSQNPRHKITKRGQNVTFRCDPISEHNRLYWYRQTLGQGPEFLTYFQNEAQLEKSRLLSDRFSAERPKGSFSTLEIQRTEQGDSAMYLCASSLGQGGEKLFFGSGTQLSVL.

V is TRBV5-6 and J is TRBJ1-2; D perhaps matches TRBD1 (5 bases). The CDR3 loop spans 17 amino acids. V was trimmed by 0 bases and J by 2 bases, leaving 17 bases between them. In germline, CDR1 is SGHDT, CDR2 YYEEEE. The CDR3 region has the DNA TGTGCCAGCAGCTTGGTTTCGGGGCCCGCCCCCAACTATGGCTACACCTTC. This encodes CASSLVSGPAPNYGYTF.

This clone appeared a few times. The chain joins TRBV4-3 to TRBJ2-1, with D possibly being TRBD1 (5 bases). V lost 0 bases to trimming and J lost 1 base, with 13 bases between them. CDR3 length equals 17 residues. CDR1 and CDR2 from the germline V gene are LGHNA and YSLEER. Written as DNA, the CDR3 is TGCGCCAGCAGCCAAGATCTTACAGCAGGGTCCTACAATGAGCAGTTCTTC. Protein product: CASSQDLTAGSYNEQFF.

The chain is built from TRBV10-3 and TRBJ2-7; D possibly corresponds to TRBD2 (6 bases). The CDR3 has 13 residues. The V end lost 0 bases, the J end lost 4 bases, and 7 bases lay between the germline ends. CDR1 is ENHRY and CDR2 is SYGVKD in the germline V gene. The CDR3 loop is CAISESGGYEQYF. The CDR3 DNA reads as TGTGCCATCAGTGAGTCCGGGGGTTACGAGCAGTACTTC.

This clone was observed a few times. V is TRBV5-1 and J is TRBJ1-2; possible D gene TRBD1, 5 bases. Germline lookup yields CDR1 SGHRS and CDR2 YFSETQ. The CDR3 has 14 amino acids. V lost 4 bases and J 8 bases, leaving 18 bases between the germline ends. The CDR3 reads CASSPEGPHEGYTF. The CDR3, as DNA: TGCGCCAGCAGCCCCGAGGGACCTCATGAGGGCTACACCTTC.